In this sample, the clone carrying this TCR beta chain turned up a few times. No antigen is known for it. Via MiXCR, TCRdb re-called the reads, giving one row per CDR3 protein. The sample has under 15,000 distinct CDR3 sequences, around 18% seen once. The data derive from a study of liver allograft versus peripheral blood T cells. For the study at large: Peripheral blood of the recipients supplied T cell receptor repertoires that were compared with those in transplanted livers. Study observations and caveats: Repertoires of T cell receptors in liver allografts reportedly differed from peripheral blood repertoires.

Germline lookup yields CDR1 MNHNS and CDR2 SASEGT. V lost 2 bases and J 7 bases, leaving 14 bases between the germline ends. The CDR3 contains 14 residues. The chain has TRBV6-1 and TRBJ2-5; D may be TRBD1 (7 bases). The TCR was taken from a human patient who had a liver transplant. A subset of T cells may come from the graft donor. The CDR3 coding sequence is TGTGCCAGCAGTGAATCAGGGGGGAAGGGGACCCAGTACTTC. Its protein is CASSESGGKGTQYF.